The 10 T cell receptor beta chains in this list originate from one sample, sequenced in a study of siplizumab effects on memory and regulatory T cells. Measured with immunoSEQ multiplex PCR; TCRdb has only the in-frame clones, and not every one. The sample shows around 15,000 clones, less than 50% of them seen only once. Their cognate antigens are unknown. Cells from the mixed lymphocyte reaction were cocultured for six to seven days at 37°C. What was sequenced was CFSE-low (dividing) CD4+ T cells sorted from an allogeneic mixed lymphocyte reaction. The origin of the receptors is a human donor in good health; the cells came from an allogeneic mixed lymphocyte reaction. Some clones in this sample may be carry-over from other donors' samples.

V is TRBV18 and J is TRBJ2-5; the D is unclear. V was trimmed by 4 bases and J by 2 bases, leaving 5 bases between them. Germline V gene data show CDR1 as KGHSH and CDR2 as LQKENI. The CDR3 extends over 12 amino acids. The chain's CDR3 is CASSQGQETQYF. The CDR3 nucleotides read TGTGCCAGCTCACAAGGACAAGAGACCCAGTACTTC. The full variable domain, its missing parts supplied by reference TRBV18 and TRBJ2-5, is NAGVMQNPRHLVRRRGQEARLRCSPMKGHSHVYWYRQLPEEGLKFMVYLQKENIIDESGMPKERFSAEFPKEGPSILRIQQVVRGDSAAYFCASSQGQETQYFGPGTRLLVL.

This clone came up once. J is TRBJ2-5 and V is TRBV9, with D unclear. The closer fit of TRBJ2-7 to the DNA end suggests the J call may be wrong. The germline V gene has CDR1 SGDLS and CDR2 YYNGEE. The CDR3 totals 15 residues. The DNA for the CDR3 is TGTGCCAGCAGCCCCCTGGGCGCGCTACCCTACGAGCAGTACTTC. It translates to CASSPLGALPYEQYF.

Here the CDR3 reads CAISEGAPSYNEQFF. CDR3 nucleotides: TGTGCCATCAGTGAAGGGGCCCCCTCCTACAATGAGCAGTTCTTC. This chain uses TRBV10-3 with TRBJ2-1, with a tentative D call TRBD1 (5 bases). The V gene lost 3 bases and the J gene lost 0 bases, with 9 bases spanning the gap. This CDR3 has 15 residues. The germline V gene encodes CDR1 ENHRY and CDR2 SYGVKD.

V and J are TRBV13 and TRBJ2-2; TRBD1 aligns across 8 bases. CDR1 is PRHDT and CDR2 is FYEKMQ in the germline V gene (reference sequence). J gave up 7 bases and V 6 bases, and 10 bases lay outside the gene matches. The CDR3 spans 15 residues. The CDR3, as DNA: TGTGCCAGCAGTTTCGACAGGGGTGGAATCGGGGAGCTGTTTTTT. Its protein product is CASSFDRGGIGELFF.

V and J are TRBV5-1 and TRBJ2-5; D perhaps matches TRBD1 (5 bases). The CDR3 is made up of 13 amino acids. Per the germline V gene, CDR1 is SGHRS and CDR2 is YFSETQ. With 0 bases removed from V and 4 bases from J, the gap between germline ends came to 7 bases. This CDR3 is CASSLGGPETQYF. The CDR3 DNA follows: TGCGCCAGCAGCTTGGGGGGCCCAGAGACCCAGTACTTC.

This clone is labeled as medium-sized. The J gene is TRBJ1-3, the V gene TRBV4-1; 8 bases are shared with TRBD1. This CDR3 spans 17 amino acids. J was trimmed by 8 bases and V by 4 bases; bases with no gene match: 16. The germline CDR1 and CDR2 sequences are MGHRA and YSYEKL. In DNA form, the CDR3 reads TGCGCCAGCAGCCGAAACGGACAGGGAAAGAATGTAGACACCATATATTTT. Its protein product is CASSRNGQGKNVDTIYF.

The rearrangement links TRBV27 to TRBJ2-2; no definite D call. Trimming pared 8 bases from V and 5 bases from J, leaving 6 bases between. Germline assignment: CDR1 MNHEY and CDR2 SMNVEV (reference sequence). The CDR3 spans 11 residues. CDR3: CASGYTGELFF. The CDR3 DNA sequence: TGTGCCAGCGGGTATACCGGGGAGCTGTTTTTT.

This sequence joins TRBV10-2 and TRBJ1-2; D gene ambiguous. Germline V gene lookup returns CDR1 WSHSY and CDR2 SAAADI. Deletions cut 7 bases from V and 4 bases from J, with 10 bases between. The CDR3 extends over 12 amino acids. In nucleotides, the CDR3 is TGCGCCAGCACCCACGGGAGCTATGGCTACACCTTC. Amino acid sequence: CASTHGSYGYTF.

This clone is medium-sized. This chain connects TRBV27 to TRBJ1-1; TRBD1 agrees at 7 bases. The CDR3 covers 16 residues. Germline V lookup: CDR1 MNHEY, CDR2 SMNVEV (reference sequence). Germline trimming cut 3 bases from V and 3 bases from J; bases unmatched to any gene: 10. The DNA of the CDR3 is TGTGCCAGCAGTTTTGGGATGAACAGGGGTGACACTGAAGCTTTCTTT. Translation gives CASSFGMNRGDTEAFF.

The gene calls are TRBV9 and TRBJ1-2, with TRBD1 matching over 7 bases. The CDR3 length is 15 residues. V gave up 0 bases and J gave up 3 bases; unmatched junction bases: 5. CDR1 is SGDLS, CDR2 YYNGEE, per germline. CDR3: CASSVDKGAYYGYTF. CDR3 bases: TGTGCCAGCAGCGTAGATAAGGGGGCCTACTATGGCTACACCTTC.